The sequence of this T cell receptor beta chain was determined in a study of cytomegalovirus exposure and HLA in healthy donors. General study points: It was shown in a later analysis that HLA-associated TCR beta chains were more clonally expanded than other, equally common chains.

Regarding this clone: Its antigen remains unknown.

Both 60 Vbeta primers and 13 Jbeta primers went into the PCR. Profiled with immunoSEQ multiplex PCR; TCRdb holds only in-frame clones, not every one. The data contain 65,000 to 95,000 clones, around 80% of them seen just once; the ten biggest clones take up 13%. Germline loops: CDR1 WSHSY, CDR2 SAAADI. The CDR3 has 11 amino acids. Trimming removed 6 bases at V and 6 bases at J, with 9 bases between. V and J are TRBV10-2 and TRBJ2-7; TRBD2 is a possible D gene (6 bases). The TCR was taken from a human donor in good health. Source material: PBMCs. CDR3 in amino acids: CASRGGAEQYF. The CDR3 region has the DNA TGCGCCAGCAGAGGAGGGGCCGAGCAGTACTTC.